A single sample is the source of the 20 T cell receptor beta chains below, sequenced in a study of shared clonotypes between healthy human individuals. Some clones are missing from TCRdb's copy, which holds only in-frame ones; the method was immunoSEQ multiplex PCR. The table lists about 800,000 clones, approximately 96% of them singletons. Naive CD8 cells comprised CD45RO-negative, CCR7-positively selected cells, excluding terminally differentiated effector memory CD45RA+ cells. Sequencing was done on a sample of naive CD8+ T cells sorted from blood. These receptors came from a young man in good health.

The V gene is TRBV10-2, the J gene TRBJ2-1; TRBD1 agrees at 7 bases. The V gene end was trimmed by 6 bases and the J gene end by 3 bases; junction bases not matched to a gene: 17. The CDR3 length is 18 residues. CDR1 is WSHSY, CDR2 SAAADI, per germline. The CDR3 DNA reads TGCGCCAGCAGGTCAATTCCTACCGGGACAGCAATCTACAATGAGCAGTTCTTC. It translates to CASRSIPTGTAIYNEQFF.

This chain connects TRBV5-1 to TRBJ2-3, with a weak D call TRBD1 (6 bases). The V and J ends lost 3 bases and 4 bases respectively, with 12 bases between them. The germline V gene has CDR1 SGHRS and CDR2 YFSETQ. The CDR3 spans 14 residues. CDR3 protein: CASSWWTAADTQYF. The CDR3 region has the DNA TGCGCCAGCAGCTGGTGGACAGCCGCAGATACGCAGTATTTT.

The chain joins TRBV11-2 to TRBJ2-5; D is unclear. The CDR3 loop spans 14 amino acids. Trimming stripped 5 bases from V and 4 bases from J, with 14 bases between. Per the germline V gene, CDR1 is SGHAT and CDR2 is FQNNGV. The CDR3 region has the DNA TGTGCCAGCAGCCCGAGGCCCCCCCTAGAGACCCAGTACTTC. The encoded protein is CASSPRPPLETQYF. The complete variable domain, with remaining parts taken from reference TRBV11-2 and TRBJ2-5, reads EAGVAQSPRYKIIEKRQSVAFWCNPISGHATLYWYQQILGQGPKLLIQFQNNGVVDDSQLPKDRFSAERLKGVDSTLKIQPAKLEDSAVYLCASSPRPPLETQYFGPGTRLLVL.

To note about this clone: The same CDR3 also results from other DNA sequences found in this sample. J is TRBJ2-5 and V is TRBV9; 7 bases match TRBD1. Germline CDR1 SGDLS, CDR2 YYNGEE. Trimming cost V 0 bases and J 1 base; bases outside gene matches: 0. CDR3 length: 14 amino acids. The CDR3 DNA follows: TGTGCCAGCAGCGTAGGACAGGGCCAAGAGACCCAGTACTTC. Protein product: CASSVGQGQETQYF.

This chain uses TRBV4-1 with TRBJ1-2, with 7 bases that match TRBD1. This CDR3 is built from 15 residues. Germline assignment: CDR1 MGHRA and CDR2 YSYEKL. V shed 1 base, J shed 3 bases, and the junction held 5 bases outside the gene matches. CDR3 in amino acids: CASSQVSQGDYGYTF. In nucleotides, the CDR3 is TGCGCCAGCAGCCAAGTGAGTCAGGGGGACTATGGCTACACCTTC.

This clone came up once. The genes are TRBV10-2 and TRBJ2-7; a possible D gene is TRBD2 (6 bases). The CDR3 length is 13 residues. The germline V gene has CDR1 WSHSY and CDR2 SAAADI. Trimming pared 6 bases from V and 1 base from J, leaving 10 bases between. CDR3 amino acids: CASRWRESYEQYF. DNA of the CDR3: TGCGCCAGCAGATGGAGGGAATCCTACGAGCAGTACTTC.

In DNA form, the CDR3 reads TGTGCCAGCCGAACTCACAGGGCGAACACTGAAGCTTTCTTT. Residues: CASRTHRANTEAFF. The chain employs TRBV6-6 and TRBJ1-1, with TRBD1 as a possible D gene (6 bases). The CDR3 totals 14 residues. In germline, CDR1 is MNHNY, CDR2 SVGAGI (reference sequence). Trimming stripped 8 bases from V and 1 base from J, with 14 bases between.

Concerning this clone itself: Germline and junction disagree at one end, which may indicate a read error. The chain uses TRBV7-9 and TRBJ2-3; 8 bases agree with TRBD2. The CDR3 contains 15 residues. Germline V gives CDR1 SEHNR, CDR2 FQNEAQ (reference sequence). CDR3 sequence reads: CAGSLTSGPTHTQYF. The CDR3 DNA reads as TGTGCCGGCAGCTTAACTAGCGGACCCACCCATACGCAGTATTTT.

The chain uses TRBV13 and TRBJ2-2, with D unclear. The germline V and J ends were trimmed by 1 base and 6 bases, with 6 bases remaining between them. CDR3 length equals 13 residues. The germline CDR1 and CDR2 sequences are PRHDT and FYEKMQ (reference sequence). CDR3 nucleotide sequence: TGTGCCAGCAGCTTAGAATCGGCCGGGGAGCTGTTTTTT. It translates to CASSLESAGELFF.

The rearrangement uses TRBV6-5 and TRBJ2-4; 9 bases map to TRBD1. Germline CDR1 and CDR2: MNHEY and SVGAGI. This CDR3 is 12 amino acids long. J lost 10 bases, V lost 5 bases, and 3 bases had no gene match. CDR3 protein: CASSTGGGIQYF. The CDR3 nucleotides read TGTGCCAGCAGTACAGGGGGCGGAATTCAGTACTTC.

The chain employs TRBV7-2 and TRBJ2-7, with D possibly being TRBD1 or TRBD2 (5 bases each). There are 14 residues in the CDR3. V dropped 5 bases and J dropped 4 bases, with 15 bases sitting between them. CDR1 SGHTA and CDR2 FQGNSA come from the germline V gene. This CDR3 reads CASSTNSWGYEQYF. The CDR3 DNA reads as TGTGCCAGCAGCACGAACTCCTGGGGGTACGAGCAGTACTTC.

The chain combines TRBV27 with TRBJ2-1; D is uncertain. Germline V lookup: CDR1 MNHEY, CDR2 SMNVEV (reference sequence). The V end was cut by 2 bases, the J end by 2 bases, with 4 bases between. The CDR3 totals 13 residues. The CDR3 sequence: CASSLAPYNEQFF. The CDR3, as DNA: TGTGCCAGCAGTTTAGCACCCTACAATGAGCAGTTCTTC.

The chain is built from TRBV27 and TRBJ2-2; D gene unclear. Trimming left V 6 bases short and J 7 bases short, with 12 bases between. The length of the CDR3 is 13 residues. The germline CDR1 and CDR2 sequences are MNHEY and SMNVEV (reference sequence). This chain's CDR3 is CASRPTSVGELFF. The CDR3 region has the DNA TGTGCCAGCAGACCTACAAGTGTCGGGGAGCTGTTTTTT.

V usage is TRBV7-9 and J usage is TRBJ1-1, with 8 bases identical to TRBD1. Germline trimming cut 6 bases from V and 4 bases from J; bases unmatched to any gene: 4. The germline V gene encodes CDR1 SEHNR and CDR2 FQNEAQ (reference sequence). CDR3 length: 13 residues. This chain's CDR3 is CASRTGQGTEAFF. The CDR3 region has the DNA TGTGCCAGCAGGACAGGACAGGGCACTGAAGCTTTCTTT.

The chain links TRBV14 to TRBJ2-7, with D unresolved. CDR1 is SGHDN and CDR2 is FVKESK in the germline V gene. V dropped 3 bases and J dropped 5 bases, with 14 bases sitting between them. This CDR3 region has 14 residues. The CDR3, as DNA: TGTGCCAGCAGCCACCGTATGCTCGACGACGAGCAGTACTTC. This codes for CASSHRMLDDEQYF.

This sequence joins TRBV6-1 and TRBJ1-5; D call uncertain. Trimming removed 6 bases at V and 4 bases at J, with 7 bases between. Per the germline V gene, CDR1 is MNHNS and CDR2 is SASEGT. The CDR3 covers 12 residues. CDR3 loop: CASRAGNQPQHF. DNA of the CDR3: TGTGCCAGCAGGGCCGGGAATCAGCCCCAGCATTTT.

The chain has TRBV27 and TRBJ1-2, with 8 bases lining up with TRBD1. The germline gives CDR1 MNHEY, CDR2 SMNVEV (reference sequence). This CDR3 spans 13 amino acids. The J segment lost 3 bases and the V segment lost 6 bases, leaving 3 bases of the junction unmatched. This CDR3 is CASSQDRDYGYTF. The CDR3 DNA follows: TGTGCCAGCAGCCAGGACAGGGACTATGGCTACACCTTC.

This clone was seen only once. This sequence joins TRBV14 and TRBJ2-7; 9 positions agree with TRBD1. This CDR3 region has 19 residues. CDR1 is SGHDN and CDR2 is FVKESK in the germline V gene. Unmatched junction bases numbered 20, after V lost 3 bases and J lost 5 bases. The CDR3 DNA reads as TGTGCCAGCAGCCATCCGGCTGGGACAGGGAAGTTTCGACTGAACGAGCAGTACTTC. It specifies CASSHPAGTGKFRLNEQYF.

This chain uses TRBV5-1 with TRBJ2-1, with D possibly being TRBD2 (5 bases). Germline loops: CDR1 SGHRS, CDR2 YFSETQ. Trimming stripped 1 base from V and 0 bases from J, with 14 bases between. CDR3 length equals 17 residues. Written as DNA, the CDR3 is TGCGCCAGCAGCTTGTTTCTCAGCGGAAGCTCCTACAATGAGCAGTTCTTC. Residues: CASSLFLSGSSYNEQFF. Using reference TRBV5-1 and TRBJ2-1 for the parts outside the CDR3, the full variable domain is KAGVTQTPRYLIKTRGQQVTLSCSPISGHRSVSWYQQTPGQGLQFLFEYFSETQRNKGNFPGRFSGRQFSNSRSEMNVSTLELGDSALYLCASSLFLSGSSYNEQFFGPGTRLTVL.

V is TRBV27 and J is TRBJ2-1; 9 bases line up with TRBD2. Germline CDR1 is MNHEY and CDR2 is SMNVEV (reference sequence). This CDR3 comprises 15 residues. V shed 1 base and J 7 bases; nucleotides not matched to a gene: 5. The CDR3 bases are TGTGCCAGCAGTTTATTTAGCGGGAGATCAAATGAGCAGTTCTTC. This sequence encodes CASSLFSGRSNEQFF.